Below, 32 T cell receptor beta chains from the same sample are listed, as sequenced in a study of blood T cell repertoires in COVID-19. Only in-frame clones appear in the TCRdb table, and some are missing; sequencing was by immunoSEQ multiplex PCR. The table lists a few hundred thousand clones, over 65% of them singletons. The sequencing input was peripheral blood. The receptors shown here come from a woman aged 80 or over with acute or convalescent COVID-19.

This clone was recorded a few times. The rearrangement links TRBV3-1 (or the pseudogene TRBV3-2) to TRBJ1-3, with 7 nucleotides matching TRBD1. Germline V CDR1 and CDR2: LGHDT, YNNKEL (reference sequence). The CDR3 consists of 14 residues. J gave up 0 bases and V 4 bases, and 0 bases lay outside the gene matches. The CDR3 DNA sequence: TGTGCCAGCAGCCGACAGGGCTCTGGAAACACCATATATTTT. This encodes CASSRQGSGNTIYF.

This sequence joins TRBV7-9 and TRBJ1-2, with D hard to call. The ends were cut back, 1 base at V and 7 bases at J, with 13 bases in the middle. Germline V gene data show CDR1 as SEHNR and CDR2 as FQNEAQ (reference sequence). The CDR3 totals 14 residues. The CDR3 DNA follows: TGTGCCAGCAGCTTAGAGGGCGGGTACGGTGGCTACACCTTC. The encoded protein is CASSLEGGYGGYTF.

In this sample, this clone turned up once. This chain uses TRBV2 with TRBJ2-3, with a weak D call TRBD2 (7 bases). The germline CDR1 and CDR2 sequences are SNHLY and FYNNEI. The CDR3 is made up of 14 amino acids. V was shortened by 1 base and J by 6 bases, with 11 bases between the two germline ends. The CDR3 region has the DNA TGTGCCAGCAGTGAAGGGCGGGGGCCGGATACGCAGTATTTT. This translates into CASSEGRGPDTQYF.

The chain is built from TRBV7-3 and TRBJ2-3, with 7 bases aligning to TRBD2. There are 11 residues in the CDR3. Germline CDR1 reads SGHTA; CDR2 reads FQGTGA. V dropped 5 bases and J dropped 14; count of bases not matched to a gene: 7. In DNA, the CDR3 is TGTGCCAGCAGCATGGGAGGGACTTTGTATTTT. Its translation is CASSMGGTLYF.

The genes are TRBV2 and TRBJ2-2, with 8 bases lining up with TRBD1. From germline, CDR1 is SNHLY and CDR2 FYNNEI. There are 13 residues in the CDR3. The trim removed 7 bases at V and 7 bases at J, leaving 5 bases unmatched. The chain's CDR3 is CASTGTGIGELFF. The CDR3 DNA sequence: TGTGCCAGCACCGGGACAGGAATCGGGGAGCTGTTTTTT.

This clone was detected a few times. The chain uses TRBV2 and TRBJ1-2; possibly TRBD1 for D (5 bases). The CDR3 loop spans 12 amino acids. Germline CDR1 is SNHLY and CDR2 is FYNNEI. Trimming removed 7 bases from V and 11 bases from J, with 17 bases in between. The CDR3 sequence is CASKETEGGYTF. The CDR3 region has the DNA TGTGCCAGCAAGGAGACAGAGGGAGGGTACACCTTC.

V and J are TRBV7-9 and TRBJ2-7, with TRBD2 matching over 7 bases. V trimming: 0 bases; J trimming: 3 bases; junction bases outside the gene matches: 11. Germline-derived CDR1 and CDR2 are SEHNR and FQNEAQ (reference sequence). CDR3 length: 17 residues. The CDR3 bases are TGTGCCAGCAGCTTAGCCCCCATCGGAAGCGGGAACTACGAGCAGTACTTC. It specifies CASSLAPIGSGNYEQYF.

This clone came up once. A much bigger clone sits one base away, suggesting this may be a read error. The chain uses TRBV11-3 and TRBJ2-7; 9 nucleotides align to TRBD1. V trimming: 5 bases; J trimming: 1 base; junction bases outside the gene matches: 3. Germline V gene sequence: CDR1 SGHNT, CDR2 YENEEA. This CDR3 spans 14 amino acids. The CDR3 nucleotides read TGTGCCAGCAGCCCGGGACAGGGTTCCTACGAGCAGTACTTC. This encodes CASSPGQGSYEQYF.

The chain combines TRBV9 with TRBJ2-5; possibly TRBD1 for D (6 bases). The CDR3 runs 14 residues. Germline V gene data show CDR1 as SGDLS and CDR2 as YYNGEE. V was trimmed by 3 bases and J by 4 bases, leaving 13 bases between them. The CDR3, as DNA: TGTGCCAGCAGCGCAACAGGGTTAGGAGAGACCCAGTACTTC. It specifies CASSATGLGETQYF.

This rearrangement joins TRBV6-5 to TRBJ1-1; a possible D gene is TRBD1 (6 bases). This CDR3 comprises 15 residues. Per the germline V gene, CDR1 is MNHEY and CDR2 is SVGAGI. V shed 6 bases and J shed 3 bases, with 17 bases lying between them. CDR3 sequence reads: CASRGGVVGDTEAFF. The CDR3 coding sequence is TGTGCCAGCAGAGGGGGGGTGGTTGGGGACACTGAAGCTTTCTTT.

The V call is TRBV11-3, the J call TRBJ2-2; a possible D gene is TRBD1 (8 bases). The ends were cut back, 8 bases at V and 0 bases at J, with 13 bases in the middle. The CDR3 runs to 15 residues. Germline V lookup: CDR1 SGHNT, CDR2 YENEEA. CDR3 sequence (DNA): TGTGCCAGCTCGGGGGGACAGGCGAACACCGGGGAGCTGTTTTTT. This translates into CASSGGQANTGELFF.

This clone has a handful of counts. J is TRBJ1-6 and V is TRBV6-5, with D maybe TRBD1 (5 bases). The ends were cut back, 6 bases at V and 2 bases at J, with 5 bases in the middle. Germline lookup yields CDR1 MNHEY and CDR2 SVGAGI. This CDR3 comprises 13 residues. This CDR3 reads CASRQAYNSPLHF. The CDR3 region has the DNA TGTGCCAGCAGACAGGCCTATAATTCACCCCTCCACTTT.

Only a few counts were recorded for this clone. The rearrangement uses TRBV20-1 and TRBJ2-1; D is possibly TRBD2 (6 bases). The ends were cut back, 3 bases at V and 6 bases at J, with 6 bases in the middle. CDR1 DFQATT and CDR2 SNEGSKA come from the germline V gene (reference sequence). The CDR3 has 11 amino acids. The DNA of the CDR3 is TGCAGTGCTAGGGGAGGCAATGAGCAGTTCTTC. It translates to CSARGGNEQFF.

This clone has ten or more counts. V usage is TRBV6-2 or TRBV6-3 and J usage is TRBJ1-1; D not certain. The V and J ends lost 5 bases and 0 bases respectively, with 7 bases between them. The germline gives CDR1 MNHEY, CDR2 SVGEGT. The CDR3 loop spans 13 amino acids. CDR3 in amino acids: CASSRNMNTEAFF. The CDR3 nucleotides read TGTGCCAGCAGTCGTAACATGAACACTGAAGCTTTCTTT.

This chain uses TRBV6-5 with TRBJ2-1, with 9 bases that match TRBD1. The CDR3 loop spans 14 amino acids. The J segment lost 4 bases and the V segment lost 7 bases, leaving 5 bases of the junction unmatched. CDR1 MNHEY and CDR2 SVGAGI come from the germline V gene. CDR3 loop: CASKQGAAYNEQFF. CDR3 nucleotides: TGTGCCAGCAAACAGGGGGCAGCTTACAATGAGCAGTTCTTC.

The chain carries TRBV5-1 and TRBJ1-5; D remains unclear. Trimming stripped 1 base from V and 1 base from J, with 3 bases between. From germline, CDR1 is SGHRS and CDR2 YFSETQ. This CDR3 is built from 13 residues. This CDR3 is CASSLSSNQPQHF. CDR3 sequence (DNA): TGCGCCAGCAGCTTGAGCAGCAATCAGCCCCAGCATTTT.

The J gene is TRBJ1-5, the V gene TRBV27, with a possible D match to TRBD1 (6 bases). V was cut by 7 bases and J by 2 bases, with 18 bases left in between. In germline, CDR1 is MNHEY, CDR2 SMNVEV (reference sequence). This CDR3 region has 16 residues. CDR3 amino acids: CASTPQGTQGNQPQHF. The CDR3 nucleotides read TGTGCCAGCACCCCCCAGGGGACCCAAGGCAATCAGCCCCAGCATTTT.

CDR3: CASSPKRAGEQYF. For the CDR3, the DNA is TGTGCCAGCTCCCCCAAGAGGGCAGGCGAGCAGTACTTC. This chain connects TRBV18 to TRBJ2-7; D is perhaps TRBD2 (5 bases). The CDR3 is 13 amino acids. Germline CDR1 and CDR2: KGHSH and LQKENI. The V end was cut by 6 bases, the J end by 6 bases, with 15 bases between.

The chain links TRBV7-9 to TRBJ2-1; 13 bases align to TRBD2. Losses at the gene ends were 4 bases for V and 0 bases for J; bases not matched to a gene: 3. CDR1 is SEHNR and CDR2 is FQNEAQ in the germline V gene (reference sequence). This CDR3 has 17 residues. The CDR3 sequence: CASSYGLAGASYNEQFF. The CDR3, as DNA: TGTGCCAGCAGCTATGGACTAGCGGGGGCCTCCTACAATGAGCAGTTCTTC.

The CDR3 DNA reads TGCGCCAGCAGCTTGAGGGCGGGAGTGACCCAGTACTTC. Translating it yields CASSLRAGVTQYF. V is TRBV5-1 and J is TRBJ2-5; 7 bases are shared with TRBD2. Germline V CDR1 and CDR2: SGHRS, YFSETQ. The CDR3 has 13 amino acids. V was clipped by 1 base and J by 7 bases; unmatched bases: 4.

The genes are TRBV18 and TRBJ2-7; the D gene is possibly TRBD2 (6 bases). V lost 1 base, J lost 2 bases, and 15 bases lay in between. The CDR3 extends over 16 amino acids. Germline-derived CDR1 and CDR2 are KGHSH and LQKENI. CDR3 nucleotide sequence: TGTGCCAGCTCACCACAGGGTACTAGCCAAGCCTACGAGCAGTACTTC. This encodes CASSPQGTSQAYEQYF.

The chain uses TRBV7-2 and TRBJ1-2; 7 nucleotides align to TRBD1. There are 14 residues in the CDR3. Germline CDR1 SGHTA, CDR2 FQGNSA. V was pared by 5 bases and J by 4 bases, with 7 bases of the junction left unmatched. CDR3 sequence reads: CASSVGQPIYGYTF. The CDR3 region has the DNA TGTGCCAGCAGCGTGGGACAGCCCATCTATGGCTACACCTTC.

The V gene is TRBV10-3, the J gene TRBJ1-3, with 8 nucleotides matching TRBD1. Germline CDR1 and CDR2: ENHRY and SYGVKD. There are 14 residues in the CDR3. Trimming cost V 11 bases and J 0 bases; bases outside gene matches: 6. The CDR3 DNA is TGTGCCGCCCAGGGGGCGAGCTCTGGAAACACCATATATTTT. The encoded protein is CAAQGASSGNTIYF.

This clone is a singleton in its sample. The CDR3 nucleotides are TGTGCCAGCGTTGCCGGGACAGATAACACCGGGGAGCTGTTTTTT. Its translation is CASVAGTDNTGELFF. The J gene is TRBJ2-2, the V gene TRBV6-5, with 7 positions matching TRBD1. CDR3 size: 15 residues. CDR1 and CDR2 from the germline V gene are MNHEY and SVGAGI. V was clipped by 8 bases and J by 2 bases; unmatched bases: 8.

This chain joins TRBV6-1 and TRBJ2-1; TRBD2 matches 9 bases. There are 16 residues in the CDR3. Germline lookup yields CDR1 MNHNS and CDR2 SASEGT. V shed 2 bases and J 5 bases; nucleotides not matched to a gene: 7. CDR3 in DNA: TGTGCCAGCAGTGAAATGGGACTAGCCGCAAACAATGAGCAGTTCTTC. Its protein product is CASSEMGLAANNEQFF.

The chain is built from TRBV6-5 and TRBJ1-2, with no clear D. The CDR3 contains 13 residues. Trimming took off 5 bases at V and 2 bases at J, with 9 bases between the two ends. Germline assignment: CDR1 MNHEY and CDR2 SVGAGI. CDR3 region: CASSQAINYGYTF. CDR3 in DNA: TGTGCCAGCAGTCAGGCAATCAACTATGGCTACACCTTC.

The gene calls are TRBV18 and TRBJ1-1; D not certain. This CDR3 contains 13 residues. The V gene lost 8 bases and the J gene lost 3 bases, with 13 bases spanning the gap. The germline V gene encodes CDR1 KGHSH and CDR2 LQKENI. Here the CDR3 reads CASGNSGDTEAFF. CDR3 in DNA: TGTGCCAGCGGGAACTCCGGGGACACTGAAGCTTTCTTT.

This clone was picked up a small number of times. The chain recombines TRBV5-4 with TRBJ1-2, with 9 bases matching TRBD1. Losses at the gene ends were 7 bases for V and 4 bases for J; bases not matched to a gene: 8. The CDR3 runs to 14 residues. The germline V gene encodes CDR1 SGHNT and CDR2 YYREEE (reference sequence). The CDR3 is CASGKTGGSYGYTF. CDR3 nucleotides: TGTGCCAGCGGGAAGACAGGGGGGTCCTATGGCTACACCTTC.

The J gene is TRBJ2-5, the V gene TRBV2, with 9 bases matching TRBD2. CDR1 SNHLY and CDR2 FYNNEI come from the germline V gene. V shed 2 bases and J 3 bases; nucleotides not matched to a gene: 4. The CDR3 totals 15 residues. DNA of the CDR3: TGTGCCAGCAGTGAATTTCGCGGGAGGGAAGAGACCCAGTACTTC. It specifies CASSEFRGREETQYF.

CDR3 region: CASSQGGFGRTDTIYF. Written as DNA, the CDR3 is TGTGCCAGCAGCCAAGGGGGGTTCGGGAGGACGGACACCATATATTTT. The J gene is TRBJ1-3, the V gene TRBV3-1 (or the pseudogene TRBV3-2); possible D gene TRBD1, 5 bases. Germline assignment: CDR1 LGHDT and CDR2 YNNKEL (reference sequence). V dropped 1 base and J dropped 8 bases, with 18 bases sitting between them. The CDR3 contains 16 residues.

For the CDR3, the DNA is TGCAGTGCTGCCTGGGGCGGCGGCTACACCTTC. Translating gives CSAAWGGGYTF. The rearrangement joins TRBV20-1 to TRBJ1-2; D perhaps matches TRBD1 (5 bases). Germline V gene sequence: CDR1 DFQATT, CDR2 SNEGSKA (reference sequence). There are 11 residues in the CDR3. Trimming shortened V by 5 bases and J by 8 bases, and 12 bases separated the two germline ends.

This chain links TRBV27 with TRBJ1-2; TRBD1 matches 8 bases. Trimming removed 6 bases from V and 8 bases from J; junction bases left unmatched: 8. Germline V gene data show CDR1 as MNHEY and CDR2 as SMNVEV (reference sequence). This CDR3 has 13 residues. This chain's CDR3 is CASRRTDRGGYTF. Here the CDR3 DNA reads TGTGCCAGCAGACGTACAGACAGGGGAGGCTACACCTTC.